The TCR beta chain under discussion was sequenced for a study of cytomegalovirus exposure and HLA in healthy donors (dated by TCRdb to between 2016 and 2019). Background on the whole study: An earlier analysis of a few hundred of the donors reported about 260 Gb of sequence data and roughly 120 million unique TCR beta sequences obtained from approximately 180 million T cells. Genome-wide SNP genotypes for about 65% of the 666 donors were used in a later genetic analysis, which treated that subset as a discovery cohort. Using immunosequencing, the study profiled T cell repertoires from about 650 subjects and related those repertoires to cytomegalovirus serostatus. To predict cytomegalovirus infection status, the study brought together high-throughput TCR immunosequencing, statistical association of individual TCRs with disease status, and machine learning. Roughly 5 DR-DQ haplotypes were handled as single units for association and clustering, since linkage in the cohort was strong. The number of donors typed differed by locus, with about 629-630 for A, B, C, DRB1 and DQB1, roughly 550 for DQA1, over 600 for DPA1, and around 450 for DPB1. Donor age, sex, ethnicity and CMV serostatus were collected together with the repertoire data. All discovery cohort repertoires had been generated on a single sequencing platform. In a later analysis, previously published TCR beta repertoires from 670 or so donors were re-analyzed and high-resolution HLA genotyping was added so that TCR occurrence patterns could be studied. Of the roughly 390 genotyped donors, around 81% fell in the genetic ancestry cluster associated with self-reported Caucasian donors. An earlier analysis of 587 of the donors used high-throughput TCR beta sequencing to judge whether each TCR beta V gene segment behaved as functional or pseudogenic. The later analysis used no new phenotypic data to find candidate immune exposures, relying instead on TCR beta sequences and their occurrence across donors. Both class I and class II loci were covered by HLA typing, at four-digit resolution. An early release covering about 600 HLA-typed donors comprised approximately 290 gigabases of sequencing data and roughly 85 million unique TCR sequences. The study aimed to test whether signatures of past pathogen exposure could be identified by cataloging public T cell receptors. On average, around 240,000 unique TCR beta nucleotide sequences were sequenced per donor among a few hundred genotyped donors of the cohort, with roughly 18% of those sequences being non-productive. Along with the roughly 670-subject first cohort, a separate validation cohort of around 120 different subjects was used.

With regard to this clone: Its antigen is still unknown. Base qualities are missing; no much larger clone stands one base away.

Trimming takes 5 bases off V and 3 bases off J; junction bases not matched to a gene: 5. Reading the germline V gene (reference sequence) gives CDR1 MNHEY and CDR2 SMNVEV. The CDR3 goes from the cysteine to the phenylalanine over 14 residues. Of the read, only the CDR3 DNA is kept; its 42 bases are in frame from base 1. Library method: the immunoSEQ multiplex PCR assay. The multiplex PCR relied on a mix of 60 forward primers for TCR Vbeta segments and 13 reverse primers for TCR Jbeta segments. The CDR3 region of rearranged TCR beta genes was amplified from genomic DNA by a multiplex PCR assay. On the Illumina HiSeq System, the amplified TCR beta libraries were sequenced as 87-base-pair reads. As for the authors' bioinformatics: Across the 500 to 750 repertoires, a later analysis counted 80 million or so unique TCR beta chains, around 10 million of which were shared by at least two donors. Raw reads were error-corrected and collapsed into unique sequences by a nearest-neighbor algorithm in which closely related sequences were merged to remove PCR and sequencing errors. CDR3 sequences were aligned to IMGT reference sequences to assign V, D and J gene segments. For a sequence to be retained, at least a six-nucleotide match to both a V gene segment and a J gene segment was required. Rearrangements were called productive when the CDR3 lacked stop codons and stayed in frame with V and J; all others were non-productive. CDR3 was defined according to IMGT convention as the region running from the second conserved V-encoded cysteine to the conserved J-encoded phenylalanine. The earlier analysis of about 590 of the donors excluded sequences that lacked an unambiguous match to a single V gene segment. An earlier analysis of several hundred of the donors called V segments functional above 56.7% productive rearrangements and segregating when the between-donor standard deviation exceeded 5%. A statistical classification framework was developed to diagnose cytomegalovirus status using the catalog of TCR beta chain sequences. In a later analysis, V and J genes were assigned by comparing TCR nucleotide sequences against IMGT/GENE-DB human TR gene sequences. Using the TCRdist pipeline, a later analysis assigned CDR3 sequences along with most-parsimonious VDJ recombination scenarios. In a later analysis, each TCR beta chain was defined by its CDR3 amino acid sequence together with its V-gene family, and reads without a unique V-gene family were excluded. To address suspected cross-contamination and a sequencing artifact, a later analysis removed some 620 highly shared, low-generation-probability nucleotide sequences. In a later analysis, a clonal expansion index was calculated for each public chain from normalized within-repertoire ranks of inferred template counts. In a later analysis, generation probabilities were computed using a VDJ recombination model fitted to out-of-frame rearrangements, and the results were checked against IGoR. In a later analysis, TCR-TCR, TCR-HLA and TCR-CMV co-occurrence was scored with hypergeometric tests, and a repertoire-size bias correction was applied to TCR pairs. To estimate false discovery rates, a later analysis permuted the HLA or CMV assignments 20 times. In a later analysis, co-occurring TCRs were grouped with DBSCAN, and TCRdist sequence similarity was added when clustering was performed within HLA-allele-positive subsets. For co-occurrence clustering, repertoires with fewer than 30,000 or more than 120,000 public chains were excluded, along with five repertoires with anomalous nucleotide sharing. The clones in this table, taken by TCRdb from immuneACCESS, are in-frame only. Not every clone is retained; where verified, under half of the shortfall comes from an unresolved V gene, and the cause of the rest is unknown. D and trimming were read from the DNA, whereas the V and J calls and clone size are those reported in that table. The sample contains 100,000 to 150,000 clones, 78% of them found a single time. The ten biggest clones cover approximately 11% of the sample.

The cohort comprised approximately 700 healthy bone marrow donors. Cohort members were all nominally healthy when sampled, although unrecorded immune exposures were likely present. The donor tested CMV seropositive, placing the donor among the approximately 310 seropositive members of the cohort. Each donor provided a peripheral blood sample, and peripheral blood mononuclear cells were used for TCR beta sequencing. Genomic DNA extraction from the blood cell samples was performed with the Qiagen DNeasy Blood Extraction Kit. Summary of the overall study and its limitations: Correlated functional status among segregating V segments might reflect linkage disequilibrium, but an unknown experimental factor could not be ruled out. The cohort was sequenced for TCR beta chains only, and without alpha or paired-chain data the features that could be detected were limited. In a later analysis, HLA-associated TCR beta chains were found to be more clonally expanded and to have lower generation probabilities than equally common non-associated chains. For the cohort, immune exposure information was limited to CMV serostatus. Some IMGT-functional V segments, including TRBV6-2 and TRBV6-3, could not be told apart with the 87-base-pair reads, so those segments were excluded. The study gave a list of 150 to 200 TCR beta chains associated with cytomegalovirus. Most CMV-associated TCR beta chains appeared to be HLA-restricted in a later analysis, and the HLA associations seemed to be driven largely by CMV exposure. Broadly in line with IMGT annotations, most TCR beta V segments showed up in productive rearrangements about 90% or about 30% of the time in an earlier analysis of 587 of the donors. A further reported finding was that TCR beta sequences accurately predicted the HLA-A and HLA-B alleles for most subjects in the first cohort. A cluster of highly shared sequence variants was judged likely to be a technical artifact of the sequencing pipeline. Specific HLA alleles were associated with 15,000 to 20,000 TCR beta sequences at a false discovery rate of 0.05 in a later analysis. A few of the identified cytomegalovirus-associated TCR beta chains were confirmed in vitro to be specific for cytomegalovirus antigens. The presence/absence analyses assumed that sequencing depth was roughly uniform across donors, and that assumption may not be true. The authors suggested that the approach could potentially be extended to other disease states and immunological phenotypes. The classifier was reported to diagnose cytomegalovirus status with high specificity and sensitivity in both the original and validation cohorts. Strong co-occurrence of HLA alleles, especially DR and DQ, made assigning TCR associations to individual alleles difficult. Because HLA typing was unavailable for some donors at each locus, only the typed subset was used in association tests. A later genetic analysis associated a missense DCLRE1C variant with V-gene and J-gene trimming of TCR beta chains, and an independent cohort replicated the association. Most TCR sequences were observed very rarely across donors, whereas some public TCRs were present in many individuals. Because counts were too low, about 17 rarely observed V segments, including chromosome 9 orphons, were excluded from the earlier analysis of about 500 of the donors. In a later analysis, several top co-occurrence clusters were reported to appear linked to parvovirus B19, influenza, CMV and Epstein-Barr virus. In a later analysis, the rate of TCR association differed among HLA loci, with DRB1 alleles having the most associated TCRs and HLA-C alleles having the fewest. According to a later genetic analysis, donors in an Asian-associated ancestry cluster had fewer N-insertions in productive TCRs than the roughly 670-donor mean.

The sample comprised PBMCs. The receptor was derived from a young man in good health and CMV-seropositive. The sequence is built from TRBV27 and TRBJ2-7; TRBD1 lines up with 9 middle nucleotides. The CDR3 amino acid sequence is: CASSGKGQGYEQYF. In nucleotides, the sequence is TGTGCCAGCAGTGGGAAGGGACAGGGCTACGAGCAGTACTTC.